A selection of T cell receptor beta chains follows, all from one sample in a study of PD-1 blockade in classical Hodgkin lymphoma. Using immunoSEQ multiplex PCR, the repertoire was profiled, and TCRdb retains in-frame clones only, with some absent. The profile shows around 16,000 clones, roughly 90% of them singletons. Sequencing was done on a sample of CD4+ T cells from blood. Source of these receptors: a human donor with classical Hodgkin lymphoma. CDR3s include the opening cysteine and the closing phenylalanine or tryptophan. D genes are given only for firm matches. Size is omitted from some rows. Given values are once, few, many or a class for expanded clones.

CDR3nt: TGTGCCAGCAGTCCGGAACAGGGCTACGGCTACACCTTC
CDR3aa: CASSPEQGYGYTF
d_gene: -
v_gene: TRBV7-9
j_gene: TRBJ1-2
abundance: -

CDR3nt: TGTGCCAGGAGTAACCGACAGGGGCATCCTACCCGAAATGAAGCTTTCTTT
CDR3aa: CARSNRQGHPTRNEAFF
d_gene: TRBD1
v_gene: TRBV25-1
j_gene: TRBJ1-1
abundance: -

CDR3nt: TGTGCCACCCGGGACGACTACTATGGCTACACCTTC
CDR3aa: CATRDDYYGYTF
d_gene: -
v_gene: TRBV19
j_gene: TRBJ1-2
abundance: -

CDR3nt: TGTGCCAGCAGCCCCGGACTAGTCTCTTACAATGAGCAGTTCTTC
CDR3aa: CASSPGLVSYNEQFF
d_gene: TRBD2
v_gene: TRBV7-6
j_gene: TRBJ2-1
abundance: -

CDR3nt: TGTGCCAGTAGTATGGGACAGGGGTCCAACACCGGGGAGCTGTTTTTT
CDR3aa: CASSMGQGSNTGELFF
d_gene: TRBD1
v_gene: TRBV19
j_gene: TRBJ2-2
abundance: once

CDR3nt: TGTGCCAGCTCACCACTCCCGGGGGCAGATACGCAGTATTTT
CDR3aa: CASSPLPGADTQYF
d_gene: -
v_gene: TRBV18
j_gene: TRBJ2-3
abundance: -

CDR3nt: TGCAGCGCTCAACAGGGGGCGAACACTGAAGCTTTCTTT
CDR3aa: CSAQQGANTEAFF
d_gene: TRBD1
v_gene: TRBV29-1
j_gene: TRBJ1-1
abundance: -

CDR3nt: TGCGCCAGCAGCCCCGGACTAGCACAAGAGACCCAGTACTTC
CDR3aa: CASSPGLAQETQYF
d_gene: TRBD2
v_gene: TRBV5-1
j_gene: TRBJ2-5
abundance: -

CDR3nt: TGTGCCAGCAGGGGACCGGGTCCCGGCCATCAGCCCCAGCATTTT
CDR3aa: CASRGPGPGHQPQHF
d_gene: -
v_gene: TRBV6-5
j_gene: TRBJ1-5
abundance: -

CDR3nt: TGTGCCAGCAGCCAAGGGAACAGGGGAGATCAGCCCCAGCATTTT
CDR3aa: CASSQGNRGDQPQHF
d_gene: TRBD1
v_gene: TRBV4-2
j_gene: TRBJ1-5
abundance: -

CDR3nt: TGTGCCAGCAGCTTCTCTCGATCCCCTTCCTACGAGCAGTACTTC
CDR3aa: CASSFSRSPSYEQYF
d_gene: -
v_gene: TRBV7-6
j_gene: TRBJ2-7
abundance: -

CDR3nt: TGCAGCGTCGGCTTGGAGACCCAGTACTTC
CDR3aa: CSVGLETQYF
d_gene: -
v_gene: TRBV29-1
j_gene: TRBJ2-5
abundance: -

CDR3nt: TGTGCCTGGAGTGCCAAGGACAGGGTATGGCAGCCCCAGCATTTT
CDR3aa: CAWSAKDRVWQPQHF
d_gene: TRBD1
v_gene: TRBV30
j_gene: TRBJ1-5
abundance: -

CDR3nt: TGTGCCATCAGTGTCGGGGCCAGGGGGAATAATTCACCCCTCCACTTT
CDR3aa: CAISVGARGNNSPLHF
d_gene: TRBD1
v_gene: TRBV10-3
j_gene: TRBJ1-6
abundance: -

CDR3nt: TGTGCCAGTAGTAAGGGCTATCAGCCCCAGCATTTT
CDR3aa: CASSKGYQPQHF
d_gene: -
v_gene: TRBV19
j_gene: TRBJ1-5
abundance: few

CDR3nt: TGTGCCAGCAGCGCTAGTTGGGTACCCACAGATACGCAGTATTTT
CDR3aa: CASSASWVPTDTQYF
d_gene: -
v_gene: TRBV9
j_gene: TRBJ2-3
abundance: -

CDR3nt: TGTGCCAGCATAGGGACAAGGAACACTGAAGCTTTCTTT
CDR3aa: CASIGTRNTEAFF
d_gene: -
v_gene: TRBV2
j_gene: TRBJ1-1
abundance: -

CDR3nt: TGTGCCAGCAGCCCGCTACCGCGGTCCGCTGGAAACACCATATATTTT
CDR3aa: CASSPLPRSAGNTIYF
d_gene: -
v_gene: TRBV9
j_gene: TRBJ1-3
abundance: -

CDR3nt: TGCGCCAGCAGCCAAGAGGCCCGGGGATTCAGTGAGAACACTGAAGCTTTCTTT
CDR3aa: CASSQEARGFSENTEAFF
d_gene: -
v_gene: TRBV4-1
j_gene: TRBJ1-1
abundance: -

CDR3nt: TGTGCCAGCAGCTCGGGACAGCTGAATACCGGGGAGCTGTTTTTT
CDR3aa: CASSSGQLNTGELFF
d_gene: TRBD1
v_gene: TRBV11-2
j_gene: TRBJ2-2
abundance: -

CDR3nt: TGTGCCAGCAGCCCTAGGGTGGGCATCTACGAGCAGTACTTC
CDR3aa: CASSPRVGIYEQYF
d_gene: -
v_gene: TRBV7-6
j_gene: TRBJ2-7
abundance: -

CDR3nt: TGTGCCAGCAAGCCCTACGGGCAGTACTTC
CDR3aa: CASKPYGQYF
d_gene: -
v_gene: TRBV2
j_gene: TRBJ2-7
abundance: -

CDR3nt: TGTGCCAGTAGTTTACTAGGAGTGGGTGAGCAGTTCTTC
CDR3aa: CASSLLGVGEQFF
d_gene: -
v_gene: TRBV19
j_gene: TRBJ2-1
abundance: -

CDR3nt: TGCGCCAGCAGCCCGCGGAGTGGGGCCAGCTCCTACGAGCAGTACTTC
CDR3aa: CASSPRSGASSYEQYF
d_gene: -
v_gene: TRBV5-1
j_gene: TRBJ2-7
abundance: -

CDR3nt: TGCGCCAGCAGCTTGGTGGCGGGACAGGGCTACGAGCAGTACTTC
CDR3aa: CASSLVAGQGYEQYF
d_gene: TRBD1
v_gene: TRBV5-1
j_gene: TRBJ2-7
abundance: -

CDR3nt: TGTGCCAGCGCCCCCCGGGGAATTGATAGCAATCAGCCCCAGCATTTT
CDR3aa: CASAPRGIDSNQPQHF
d_gene: -
v_gene: TRBV19
j_gene: TRBJ1-5
abundance: -

CDR3nt: TGCGCCAGCAGCCGGGACCGGTCCACCGGGGAGCTGTTTTTT
CDR3aa: CASSRDRSTGELFF
d_gene: -
v_gene: TRBV10-1
j_gene: TRBJ2-2
abundance: -

CDR3nt: TGTGCCATCAGTGACTGGGGCTCTGGGGCCAACGTCCTGACTTTC
CDR3aa: CAISDWGSGANVLTF
d_gene: -
v_gene: TRBV10-3
j_gene: TRBJ2-6
abundance: -

CDR3nt: TGCAGCGTTGCCCGGGAATCCTACGAGCAGTACTTC
CDR3aa: CSVARESYEQYF
d_gene: -
v_gene: TRBV29-1
j_gene: TRBJ2-7
abundance: -

CDR3nt: TGTGCCAGCACCCTGTCTGGCGGGGACTACGAGCAGTACTTC
CDR3aa: CASTLSGGDYEQYF
d_gene: -
v_gene: TRBV7-9
j_gene: TRBJ2-7
abundance: once

CDR3nt: TGTGCCAGCAGTGTTGGACTAGCTGTCTCCGAGCAGTACTTC
CDR3aa: CASSVGLAVSEQYF
d_gene: TRBD2
v_gene: TRBV25-1
j_gene: TRBJ2-7
abundance: -

CDR3nt: TGTGCCAGCAGTGAAGCTAGGAACACTGAAGCTTTCTTT
CDR3aa: CASSEARNTEAFF
d_gene: -
v_gene: TRBV2
j_gene: TRBJ1-1
abundance: -

CDR3nt: TGTGCCAGCAGCTTACGCGCCGGGACAGGGGGCGAAAAACTGTTTTTT
CDR3aa: CASSLRAGTGGEKLFF
d_gene: TRBD1
v_gene: TRBV7-9
j_gene: TRBJ1-4
abundance: -

CDR3nt: TGTGCCAGCAGTGGTGAGAATTCACCCCTCCACTTT
CDR3aa: CASSGENSPLHF
d_gene: -
v_gene: TRBV2
j_gene: TRBJ1-6
abundance: -

CDR3nt: TGTGCCAGCAGCTTGGCCAGCAACATCTATGGCTACACCTTC
CDR3aa: CASSLASNIYGYTF
d_gene: -
v_gene: TRBV5-4
j_gene: TRBJ1-2
abundance: -

CDR3nt: TGTGCCAGCAGTCAGGGTCCCTACGAGCAGTACTTC
CDR3aa: CASSQGPYEQYF
d_gene: -
v_gene: TRBV28
j_gene: TRBJ2-7
abundance: -

CDR3nt: TGTGCCAGCAGTTCAAACGGGGTCAGTAAAGAGACCCAGTACTTC
CDR3aa: CASSSNGVSKETQYF
d_gene: -
v_gene: TRBV2
j_gene: TRBJ2-5
abundance: -

CDR3nt: TGTGCCAGCAGTCCCTCCCCGCCAGGGGCTTATGGCTACACCTTC
CDR3aa: CASSPSPPGAYGYTF
d_gene: -
v_gene: TRBV27
j_gene: TRBJ1-2
abundance: -

CDR3nt: TGTGCCAGCAGCTTGGCCCGTTTCGAGACCCAGTACTTC
CDR3aa: CASSLARFETQYF
d_gene: -
v_gene: TRBV5-5
j_gene: TRBJ2-5
abundance: -

CDR3nt: TGTGCCAGCTCCCCCGACAGGGGGGACACTGAAGCTTTCTTT
CDR3aa: CASSPDRGDTEAFF
d_gene: TRBD1
v_gene: TRBV18
j_gene: TRBJ1-1
abundance: -

CDR3nt: TGCGCCAGCAGCGGCTTGGACACGAGCTCTGGAAACACCATATATTTT
CDR3aa: CASSGLDTSSGNTIYF
d_gene: -
v_gene: TRBV5-1
j_gene: TRBJ1-3
abundance: once

CDR3nt: TGTGCCAGCGGAAACACCGGGGAGCTGTTTTTT
CDR3aa: CASGNTGELFF
d_gene: -
v_gene: TRBV6-1
j_gene: TRBJ2-2
abundance: once

CDR3nt: TGTGCCAGCAGTGCCCTGGGGGGCACAGATACGCAGTATTTT
CDR3aa: CASSALGGTDTQYF
d_gene: -
v_gene: TRBV6-4
j_gene: TRBJ2-3
abundance: -

CDR3nt: TGTGCCAGCAGCAGACACCGGGACAGCTACGAGCAGTACTTC
CDR3aa: CASSRHRDSYEQYF
d_gene: TRBD1
v_gene: TRBV5-5
j_gene: TRBJ2-7
abundance: -

CDR3nt: TGTGCCAGCAGTCCCCACAATGAGCAGTTCTTC
CDR3aa: CASSPHNEQFF
d_gene: -
v_gene: TRBV28
j_gene: TRBJ2-1
abundance: -

CDR3nt: TGTGCCACAAGACAGGGGCGGAAAAAACTGTTTTTT
CDR3aa: CATRQGRKKLFF
d_gene: TRBD1
v_gene: TRBV2
j_gene: TRBJ1-4
abundance: -

CDR3nt: TGTGCCAGTAGTCAGGGTGGGACGCAGTATTTT
CDR3aa: CASSQGGTQYF
d_gene: -
v_gene: TRBV19
j_gene: TRBJ2-3
abundance: -

CDR3nt: TGTGCCAGCAGCGTAGGGCAGGGGGAGTGGAATGAGCAGTTCTTC
CDR3aa: CASSVGQGEWNEQFF
d_gene: TRBD1
v_gene: TRBV9
j_gene: TRBJ2-1
abundance: -

CDR3nt: TGTGCCACGGACAGGGACAATCAGCCCCAGCATTTT
CDR3aa: CATDRDNQPQHF
d_gene: TRBD1
v_gene: TRBV6-1
j_gene: TRBJ1-5
abundance: few

CDR3nt: TGCGCCAGCAGCTTTCAGGGTCAGGCGGAAACTTTCTTT
CDR3aa: CASSFQGQAETFF
d_gene: -
v_gene: TRBV5-1
j_gene: TRBJ1-1
abundance: -

CDR3nt: TGTGCCAGCAGCCCAGACAATGAGCAGTTCTTC
CDR3aa: CASSPDNEQFF
d_gene: -
v_gene: TRBV7-9
j_gene: TRBJ2-1
abundance: -

CDR3nt: TGTGCCAGCAGCTTAGTTTTGTTTCTCGACGGCGGAGAGCAGTTCTTC
CDR3aa: CASSLVLFLDGGEQFF
d_gene: -
v_gene: TRBV7-6
j_gene: TRBJ2-1
abundance: few

CDR3nt: TGTGCCAGCAGTTACCCGGACAGGTTTCCCTACGAGCAGTACTTC
CDR3aa: CASSYPDRFPYEQYF
d_gene: TRBD1
v_gene: TRBV6-5
j_gene: TRBJ2-7
abundance: -

CDR3nt: TGTGCCAGTAGTATAGAAGGTGCCGGGGAGCTGTTTTTT
CDR3aa: CASSIEGAGELFF
d_gene: -
v_gene: TRBV19
j_gene: TRBJ2-2
abundance: -

CDR3nt: TGTGCGACCGGCCGGGACCCCCTCCCCTACGAGCAGTACTTC
CDR3aa: CATGRDPLPYEQYF
d_gene: -
v_gene: TRBV28
j_gene: TRBJ2-7
abundance: -

CDR3nt: TGCAGCGTACCCGAGGCAGGGAATAACTATGGCTACACCTTC
CDR3aa: CSVPEAGNNYGYTF
d_gene: -
v_gene: TRBV29-1
j_gene: TRBJ1-2
abundance: -

CDR3nt: TGTGCCAGTAGCCGTAGGCCGACTAGAGGGGCCCAAGAGACCCAGTACTTC
CDR3aa: CASSRRPTRGAQETQYF
d_gene: -
v_gene: TRBV19
j_gene: TRBJ2-5
abundance: -